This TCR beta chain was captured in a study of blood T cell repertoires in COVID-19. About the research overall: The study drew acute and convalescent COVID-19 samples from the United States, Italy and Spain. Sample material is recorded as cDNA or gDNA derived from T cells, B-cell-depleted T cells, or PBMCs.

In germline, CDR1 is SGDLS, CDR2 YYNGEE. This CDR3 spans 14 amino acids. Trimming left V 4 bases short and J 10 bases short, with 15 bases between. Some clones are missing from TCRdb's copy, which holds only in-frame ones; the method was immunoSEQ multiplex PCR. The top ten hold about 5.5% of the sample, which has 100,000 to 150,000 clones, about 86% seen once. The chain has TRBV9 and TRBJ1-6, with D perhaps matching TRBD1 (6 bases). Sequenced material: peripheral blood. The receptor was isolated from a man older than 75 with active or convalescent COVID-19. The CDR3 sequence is CASSPRQVGSPLHF. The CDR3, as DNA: TGTGCCAGCAGCCCCCGACAGGTTGGGTCACCCCTCCACTTT.